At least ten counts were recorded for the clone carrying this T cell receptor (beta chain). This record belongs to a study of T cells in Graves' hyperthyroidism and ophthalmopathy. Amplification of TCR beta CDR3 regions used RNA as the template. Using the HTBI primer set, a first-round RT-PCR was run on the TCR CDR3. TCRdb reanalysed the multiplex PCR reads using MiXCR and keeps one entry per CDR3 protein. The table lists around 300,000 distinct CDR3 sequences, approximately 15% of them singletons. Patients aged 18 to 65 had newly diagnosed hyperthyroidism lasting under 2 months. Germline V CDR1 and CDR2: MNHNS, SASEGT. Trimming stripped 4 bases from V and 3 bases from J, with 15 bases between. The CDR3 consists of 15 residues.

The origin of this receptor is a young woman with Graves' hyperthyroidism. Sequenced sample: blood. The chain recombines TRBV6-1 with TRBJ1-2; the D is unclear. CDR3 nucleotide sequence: TGTGCCAGCAGTGTTAGTTTGACCTCTGACTATGGCTACACCTTC. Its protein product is CASSVSLTSDYGYTF.